These T cell receptor beta chains were read from a single sample in a study of T cell responses to AZD1222 COVID-19 vaccine. Data came from immunoSEQ multiplex PCR; TCRdb stores just in-frame clones and leaves some out. The data contain some 120,000 clones, 80% to 95% of them seen just once; the ten biggest clones take up around 3.3%. The source material was peripheral blood, sampled on day 0 of AZD1222 vaccination. The origin of the receptors is an adult in good health. Each CDR3 is given with its conserved first and last residue. D genes are given only for firm matches. Clone sizes are given selectively: once, few, many, or a class where the clone is expanded.

D: -; size: -; V: TRBV7-9; J: TRBJ2-2; CDR3: CASSPLGGDTGELFF; DNA: TGTGCCAGCAGCCCCCTCGGGGGAGACACCGGGGAGCTGTTTTTT
D: TRBD1; size: -; V: TRBV18; J: TRBJ2-3; CDR3: CASSVDRASRATQYF; DNA: TGTGCCAGCTCAGTTGACAGGGCCAGCAGGGCTACGCAGTATTTT
D: -; size: -; V: TRBV9; J: TRBJ1-5; CDR3: CASSQNRANQPQHF; DNA: TGTGCCAGCAGTCAAAACAGGGCGAATCAGCCCCAGCATTTT
D: -; size: -; V: TRBV7-9; J: TRBJ1-6; CDR3: CASSLTKTGSNSPLHF; DNA: TGTGCCAGCAGCTTGACTAAGACAGGAAGTAATTCACCCCTCCACTTT
D: TRBD2; size: -; V: TRBV30; J: TRBJ2-1; CDR3: CAWSVGLAGKNEQFF; DNA: TGTGCCTGGAGTGTAGGGCTAGCGGGGAAAAATGAGCAGTTCTTC
D: -; size: -; V: TRBV19; J: TRBJ1-1; CDR3: CASSKRLGDTEAFF; DNA: TGTGCCAGTAGTAAACGACTGGGTGACACTGAAGCTTTCTTT
D: TRBD2; size: -; V: TRBV24-1; J: TRBJ2-3; CDR3: CATSDLVLAGTDTQYF; DNA: TGTGCCACCAGTGATTTGGTACTAGCGGGTACAGATACGCAGTATTTT
D: -; size: -; V: TRBV27; J: TRBJ2-5; CDR3: CASSPPGTPGRGTQYF; DNA: TGTGCCAGCAGCCCGCCCGGGACCCCAGGTAGAGGGACCCAGTACTTC
D: -; size: -; V: TRBV19; J: TRBJ1-1; CDR3: CASSLLARGLVAFF; DNA: TGTGCCAGTAGTCTTCTGGCCCGGGGTTTAGTAGCTTTCTTT
D: -; size: -; V: TRBV19; J: TRBJ1-2; CDR3: CASRSPGTNYGYTF; DNA: TGTGCCAGTAGATCACCAGGAACTAACTATGGCTACACCTTC
D: -; size: -; V: TRBV18; J: TRBJ1-1; CDR3: CASSPKLRKDTEAFF; DNA: TGTGCCAGCTCACCAAAATTGCGGAAGGACACTGAAGCTTTCTTT
D: -; size: once; V: TRBV11-3; J: TRBJ1-1; CDR3: CASSSGVDTEAFF; DNA: TGTGCCAGCAGCTCCGGGGTGGACACTGAAGCTTTCTTT
D: -; size: -; V: TRBV3-1/TRBV3-2; J: TRBJ1-1; CDR3: CASSHNSPGPEAFF; DNA: TGTGCCAGCAGCCACAATTCCCCAGGACCTGAAGCTTTCTTT
D: TRBD1; size: once; V: TRBV7-2; J: TRBJ2-7; CDR3: CASSSRQGAGYEQYF; DNA: TGTGCCAGCAGCTCCAGACAGGGGGCAGGGTACGAGCAGTACTTC
D: -; size: -; V: TRBV7-3; J: TRBJ2-3; CDR3: CASSRREGDTQYF; DNA: TGTGCCAGCAGCCGGCGCGAGGGAGATACGCAGTATTTT
D: -; size: once; V: TRBV25-1; J: TRBJ1-6; CDR3: CASSEGRPGNSPLHF; DNA: TGTGCCAGCAGTGAGGGACGTCCGGGGAATTCACCCCTCCACTTT
D: TRBD2; size: -; V: TRBV3-1/TRBV3-2; J: TRBJ2-1; CDR3: CASSQDIRGTSRDEQFF; DNA: TGTGCCAGCAGCCAAGATATAAGAGGGACTAGTCGGGATGAGCAGTTCTTC
D: -; size: -; V: TRBV28; J: TRBJ1-2; CDR3: CASSRSPNGWEGYTF; DNA: TGTGCCAGCAGTCGGAGTCCTAACGGATGGGAAGGCTACACCTTC
D: TRBD1; size: -; V: TRBV28; J: TRBJ1-2; CDR3: CASSPDRDNHGYTF; DNA: TGTGCCAGCAGTCCGGACAGGGACAATCATGGCTACACCTTC
D: TRBD1; size: -; V: TRBV29-1; J: TRBJ1-2; CDR3: CSASGQGAYGYTF; DNA: TGCAGCGCCTCGGGACAGGGGGCTTATGGCTACACCTTC
D: -; size: -; V: TRBV5-1; J: TRBJ2-7; CDR3: CASARDGSYEQYF; DNA: TGCGCCAGCGCCCGGGACGGCTCCTACGAGCAGTACTTC
D: -; size: -; V: TRBV5-4; J: TRBJ1-1; CDR3: CASSGTVFGTEAFF; DNA: TGTGCCAGCAGCGGGACGGTCTTTGGGACTGAAGCTTTCTTT
D: -; size: once; V: TRBV28; J: TRBJ2-7; CDR3: CASTISGVYEQYF; DNA: TGTGCCAGCACTATAAGCGGAGTCTACGAGCAGTACTTC
D: TRBD1; size: -; V: TRBV30; J: TRBJ1-5; CDR3: CAWSVQGAQSNQPQHF; DNA: TGTGCCTGGAGTGTACAGGGGGCGCAAAGCAATCAGCCCCAGCATTTT
D: -; size: once; V: TRBV3-1/TRBV3-2; J: TRBJ2-1; CDR3: CASSPGATFYNEQFF; DNA: TGTGCCAGCAGCCCAGGGGCAACCTTTTACAATGAGCAGTTCTTC
D: -; size: -; V: TRBV28; J: TRBJ1-6; CDR3: CVTKGSYNSPLHF; DNA: TGTGTTACCAAGGGCTCCTATAATTCACCCCTCCACTTT
D: -; size: -; V: TRBV6-1; J: TRBJ1-1; CDR3: CASSDPRLRVSEAFF; DNA: TGTGCCAGCAGTGACCCGAGACTGCGGGTTAGTGAAGCTTTCTTT
D: -; size: -; V: TRBV6-1; J: TRBJ1-3; CDR3: CASSEGGSSGNTIYF; DNA: TGTGCCAGCAGTGAAGGGGGAAGCTCTGGAAACACCATATATTTT
D: -; size: -; V: TRBV6-5; J: TRBJ1-3; CDR3: CASSYGTRSGNTIYF; DNA: TGTGCCAGCAGTTACGGAACGCGATCTGGAAACACCATATATTTT